This TCR beta chain was sequenced for a study of T-cell memory formation after mild COVID-19 (dated by TCRdb to the early 2020s). Study-level background: TCR sequence clusters from the two donors were found to be largely donor specific. In a couple of donors, T-cell clones that expanded and contracted after mild COVID-19 were followed by sequencing TCRalpha and TCRbeta repertoires longitudinally. The cohort was made up of two young adult volunteers, one female and one male, who were previously healthy.

As concerns this clonotype: Its antigen is unknown. It has no much larger one-base neighbor in the sample; base qualities were not kept.

These reads were obtained on an Illumina NovaSeq 6000. cDNA libraries for TCRalpha and TCRbeta were prepared by 5'RACE using constant-segment primers, with sample barcodes and unique molecular identifiers added. Trizol reagent was used to extract RNA from every sample. Libraries were amplified in two PCR steps, with a second sample barcode and Illumina TruSeq adapters added in the second step. Libraries were sequenced on an Illumina NovaSeq with 2 x 150 bp paired-end reads. Per the original workflow: Demultiplexing of reads and collapsing into UMI-guided consensus sequences were performed with migec v1.2.7. Using mixcr v2.1.11, UMI consensuses were aligned to TRA and TRB V and J templates and then assembled into clonotypes. Expanded or contracted clonotypes were those called significant by both edgeR and NoisET, with noise models trained on biological replicates. For edgeR calls, a false discovery rate-adjusted p below 0.01 and a log2 fold-change threshold of 1 were applied. As an exploratory analysis of dynamics, max-normalized trajectories of the 1000 most abundant clonotypes were examined by PCA with hierarchical clustering. Each responding clone was given a CD4 or CD8 phenotype based on the CD4+ and CD8+ repertoires, which had been sequenced separately. In-frame beta chains were kept once TCRdb had trimmed the public reads at Q25 with fastp and called clones with MiXCR. Each entry is one CDR3 protein sequence, shown with its most common DNA and genes. None of the V and J calls come from the authors' own analysis; TCRdb made them. The sample records 90,000 to 120,000 distinct CDR3 sequences, 11% of which are singletons. The top ten clonotypes cover more than 35% of the sample.

Taken from the germline V gene, the CDR1 and CDR2 loops are SQVTM and ANQGSEA. The V and J ends are trimmed by 2 bases and 10 bases, leaving 15 bases between them. The CDR3 numbers 13 residues from cysteine through phenylalanine. Only the CDR3 part of the read is kept: 39 bases, read in frame from the first base. Broad study findings and their caveats: The study included only two mild cases, and larger cohorts that include severe cases with pre-infection samples were judged to be necessary. Contracting CD4+ clones were located mainly in the CM and EM memory subsets, whereas CD8+ clones were found to be enriched in EMRA. Some responding clones were found in pre-infection memory, which suggests that pre-existing cross-reactive memory T cells took part in the SARS-CoV-2 response. From day 15 to 85, contracting clones showed balanced CD4/CD8 phenotypes, whereas a second wave of clones that expanded from day 15 to 37 leaned towards CD4+. The second-wave clones that peaked on day 37 were not confirmed to be SARS-CoV-2 specific.

Ficoll-Paque density gradient centrifugation was used to isolate PBMCs. This TCR came from a young man who had mild COVID-19 (a few samples of this study predate the infection). The sample titles of this study are shuffled in the database, so cell type and time point are left out; the donor was told from shared clones. The chain employs TRBV29-1 and TRBJ2-1; the D segment cannot be called with confidence. Sequencing used PBMCs or a T cell subset sorted from them (not recorded which). The CDR3 sequence is CSVEPYWAAEQFF. The nucleotide sequence is TGCAGCGTTGAACCTTACTGGGCTGCCGAGCAGTTCTTC.